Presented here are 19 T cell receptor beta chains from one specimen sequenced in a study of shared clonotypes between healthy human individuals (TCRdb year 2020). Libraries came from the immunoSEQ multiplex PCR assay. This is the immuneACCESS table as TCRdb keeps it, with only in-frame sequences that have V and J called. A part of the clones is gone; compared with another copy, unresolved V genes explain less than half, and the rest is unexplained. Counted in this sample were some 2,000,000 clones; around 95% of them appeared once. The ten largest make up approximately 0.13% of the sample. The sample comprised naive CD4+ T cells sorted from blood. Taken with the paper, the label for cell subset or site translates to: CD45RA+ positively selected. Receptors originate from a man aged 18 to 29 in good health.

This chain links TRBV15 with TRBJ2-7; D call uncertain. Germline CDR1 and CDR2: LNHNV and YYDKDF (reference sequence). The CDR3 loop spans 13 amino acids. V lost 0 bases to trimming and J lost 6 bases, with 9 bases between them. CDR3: CATSREQFLEQYF. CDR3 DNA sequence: TGTGCCACCAGCAGAGAGCAGTTCCTCGAGCAGTACTTC.

CDR3 sequence (DNA): TGTGCCTGGAGTGGTCTTGCGGGTTCCCCTAGGAGTCGGCAGTTCTTC. Translated: CAWSGLAGSPRSRQFF. The chain carries TRBV30 and TRBJ2-1; a weak D match, TRBD2 (5 bases). CDR1 and CDR2 from the germline V gene are GTSNPN and SVGIG (reference sequence). The CDR3 has 16 amino acids. V lost 1 base, J lost 12 bases, and 25 bases lay in between.

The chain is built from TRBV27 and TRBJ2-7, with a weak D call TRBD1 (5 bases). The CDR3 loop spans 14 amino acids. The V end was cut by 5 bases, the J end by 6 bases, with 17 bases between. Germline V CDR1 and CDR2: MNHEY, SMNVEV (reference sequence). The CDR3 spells CASSAYKGSGEQYF. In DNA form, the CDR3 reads TGTGCCAGCAGTGCCTACAAGGGGTCCGGCGAGCAGTACTTC.

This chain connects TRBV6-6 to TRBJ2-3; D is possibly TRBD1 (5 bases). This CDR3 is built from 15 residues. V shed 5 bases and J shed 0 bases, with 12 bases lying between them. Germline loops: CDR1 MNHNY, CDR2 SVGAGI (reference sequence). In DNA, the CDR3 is TGTGCCAGCAGTCTCGGACAAGCTAGCACAGATACGCAGTATTTT. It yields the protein CASSLGQASTDTQYF.

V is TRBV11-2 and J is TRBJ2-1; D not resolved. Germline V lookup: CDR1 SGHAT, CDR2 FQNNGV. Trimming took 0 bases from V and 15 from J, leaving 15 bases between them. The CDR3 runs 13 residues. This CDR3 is CASSLDQISPPFF. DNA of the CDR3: TGTGCCAGCAGCTTAGATCAGATTAGCCCCCCGTTCTTC.

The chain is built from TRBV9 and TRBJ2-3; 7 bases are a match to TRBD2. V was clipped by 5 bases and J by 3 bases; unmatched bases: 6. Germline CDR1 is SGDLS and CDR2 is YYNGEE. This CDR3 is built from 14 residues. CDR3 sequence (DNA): TGTGCCAGCAGTATATCTAGCGGAACAGATACGCAGTATTTT. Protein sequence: CASSISSGTDTQYF.

As DNA, the CDR3 is TGTGCCAGCAGTTCCGGGACAGGGGCCTCTGGGGCCAACGTCCTGACTTTC. Its translation is CASSSGTGASGANVLTF. The chain recombines TRBV6-4 with TRBJ2-6; 10 bases match TRBD1. Germline V lookup: CDR1 MRHNA, CDR2 SNTAGT. The CDR3 loop spans 17 amino acids. After removal of 5 bases from V and 0 bases from J, the junction contained 4 bases not matched to a gene.

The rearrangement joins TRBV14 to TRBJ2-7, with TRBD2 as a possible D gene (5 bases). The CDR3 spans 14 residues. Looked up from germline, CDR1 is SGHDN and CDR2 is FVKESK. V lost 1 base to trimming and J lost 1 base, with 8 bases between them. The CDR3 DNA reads TGTGCCAGCAGCCAAGTTGGGGAGTCCTACGAGCAGTACTTC. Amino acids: CASSQVGESYEQYF. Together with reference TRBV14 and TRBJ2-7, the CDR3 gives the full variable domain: EAGVTQFPSHSVIEKGQTVTLRCDPISGHDNLYWYRRVMGKEIKFLLHFVKESKQDESGMPNNRFLAERTGGTYSTLKVQPAELEDSGVYFCASSQVGESYEQYFGPGTRLTVT.

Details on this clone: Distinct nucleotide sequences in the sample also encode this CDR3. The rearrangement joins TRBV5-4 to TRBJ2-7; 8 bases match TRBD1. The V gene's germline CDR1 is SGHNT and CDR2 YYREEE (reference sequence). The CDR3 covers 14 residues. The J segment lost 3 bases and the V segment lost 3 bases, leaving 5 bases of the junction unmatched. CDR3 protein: CASSSLDRGYEQYF. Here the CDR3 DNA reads TGTGCCAGCAGCTCCCTTGACAGGGGCTACGAGCAGTACTTC.

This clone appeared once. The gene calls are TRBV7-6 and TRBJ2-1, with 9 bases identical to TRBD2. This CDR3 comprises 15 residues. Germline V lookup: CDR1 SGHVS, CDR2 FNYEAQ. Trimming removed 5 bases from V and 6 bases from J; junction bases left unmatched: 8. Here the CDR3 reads CASSPSGGPGNEQFF. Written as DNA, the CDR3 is TGTGCCAGCAGCCCCAGCGGGGGGCCGGGCAATGAGCAGTTCTTC.

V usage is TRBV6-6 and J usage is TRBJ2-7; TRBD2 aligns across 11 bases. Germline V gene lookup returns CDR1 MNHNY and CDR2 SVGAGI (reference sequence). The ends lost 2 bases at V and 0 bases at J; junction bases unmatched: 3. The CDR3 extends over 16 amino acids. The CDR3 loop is CASSYASGRSSYEQYF. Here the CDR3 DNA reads TGTGCCAGCAGTTACGCTAGCGGGAGGAGCTCCTACGAGCAGTACTTC.

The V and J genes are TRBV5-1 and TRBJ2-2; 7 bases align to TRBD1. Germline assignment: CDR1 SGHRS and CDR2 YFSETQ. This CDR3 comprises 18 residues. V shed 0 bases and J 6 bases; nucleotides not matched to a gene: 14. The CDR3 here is CASSLAGTESRGPGELFF. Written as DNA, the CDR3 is TGCGCCAGCAGCTTGGCTGGGACAGAATCACGGGGTCCCGGGGAGCTGTTTTTT.

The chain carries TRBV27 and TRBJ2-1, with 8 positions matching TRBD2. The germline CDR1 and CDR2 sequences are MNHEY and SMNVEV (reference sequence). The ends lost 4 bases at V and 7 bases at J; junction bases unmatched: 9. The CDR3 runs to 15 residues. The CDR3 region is CASSSPVAGLNEQFF. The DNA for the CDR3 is TGTGCCAGCAGTTCTCCGGTAGCGGGATTGAATGAGCAGTTCTTC.

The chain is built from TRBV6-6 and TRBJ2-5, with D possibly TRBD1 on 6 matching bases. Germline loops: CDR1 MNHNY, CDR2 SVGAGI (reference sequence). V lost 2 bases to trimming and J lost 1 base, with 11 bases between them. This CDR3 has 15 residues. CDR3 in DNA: TGTGCCAGCAGTTACCCCGGACAGATCCAAGAGACCCAGTACTTC. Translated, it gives CASSYPGQIQETQYF.

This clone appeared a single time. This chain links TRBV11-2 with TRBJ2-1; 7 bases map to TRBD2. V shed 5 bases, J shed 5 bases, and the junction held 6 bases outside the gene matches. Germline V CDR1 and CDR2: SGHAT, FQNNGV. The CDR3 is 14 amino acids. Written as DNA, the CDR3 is TGTGCCAGCAGCCCCCGGACTAGGGACAATGAGCAGTTCTTC. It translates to CASSPRTRDNEQFF.

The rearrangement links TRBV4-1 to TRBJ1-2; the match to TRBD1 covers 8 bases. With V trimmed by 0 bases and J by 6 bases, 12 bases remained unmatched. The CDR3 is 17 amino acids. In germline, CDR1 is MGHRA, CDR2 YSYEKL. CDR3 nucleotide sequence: TGCGCCAGCAGCCAAGATAGCTTACGGACAGGGAAAGATGGCTACACCTTC. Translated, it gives CASSQDSLRTGKDGYTF.

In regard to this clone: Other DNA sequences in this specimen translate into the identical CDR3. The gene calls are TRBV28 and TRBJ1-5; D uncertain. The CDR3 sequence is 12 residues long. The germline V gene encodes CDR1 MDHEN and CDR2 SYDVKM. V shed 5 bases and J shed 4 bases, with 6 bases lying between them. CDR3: CASSDRNQPQHF. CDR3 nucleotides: TGTGCCAGCAGTGACCGAAATCAGCCCCAGCATTTT.

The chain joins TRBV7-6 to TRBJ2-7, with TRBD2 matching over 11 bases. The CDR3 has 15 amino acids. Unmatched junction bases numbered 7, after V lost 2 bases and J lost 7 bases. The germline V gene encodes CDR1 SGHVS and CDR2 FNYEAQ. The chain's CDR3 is CASSLLAGGPTEQYF. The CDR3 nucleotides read TGTGCCAGCAGCTTACTAGCGGGAGGCCCCACGGAGCAGTACTTC. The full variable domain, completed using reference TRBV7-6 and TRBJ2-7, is GAGVSQSPRYKVTKRGQDVALRCDPISGHVSLYWYRQALGQGPEFLTYFNYEAQQDKSGLPNDRFSAERPEGSISTLTIQRTEQRDSAMYRCASSLLAGGPTEQYFGPGTRLTVT.

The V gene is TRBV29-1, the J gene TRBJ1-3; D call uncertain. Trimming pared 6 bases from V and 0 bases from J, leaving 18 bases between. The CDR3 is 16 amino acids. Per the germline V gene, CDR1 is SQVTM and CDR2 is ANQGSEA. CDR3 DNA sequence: TGCAGCGTCGAGGGTGGGCAGGCCTCCTCTGGAAACACCATATATTTT. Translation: CSVEGGQASSGNTIYF.